This entry features one T cell receptor (beta chain) sequence. This specimen belongs to a study of CD8 T cells in Susac syndrome. RNA in amounts of 0.5 to 1 ug was reverse transcribed with random hexamers. TCR beta CDR3 was amplified by immunoSEQ multiplex PCR. This amplification extended across 54 Vbeta and 13 Jbeta segments. TCRdb re-called the immunoSEQ multiplex PCR reads with MiXCR, one entry per CDR3 protein. The sample has 100,000 to 150,000 distinct CDR3 sequences, about 94% seen once. CD8+ and CD4+ T cells from blood underwent TCR beta sequencing. Negative isolation was applied to CD8+ and CD4+ T cells, and FACS enrichment was applied to TEMRA cells. The sequenced sample consisted of CD4+ T cells from PBMCs. This sequence originates from a human donor in good health.

In DNA, the CDR3 is TGTGCCTGGAGAGAGGGGAACACCGGGGAGCTGTTTTTT. Translated, it gives CAWREGNTGELFF. The rearrangement joins TRBV30 to TRBJ2-2; D might be TRBD2 (5 bases). CDR3 size: 13 residues. Germline V gene sequence: CDR1 GTSNPN, CDR2 SVGIG (reference sequence). Trimming pared 3 bases from V and 1 base from J, leaving 6 bases between.